Shown below are 10 T cell receptor beta chains from a single sample sequenced in a study of PD-1 blockade in classical Hodgkin lymphoma. In every patient, relapse followed autologous stem cell transplantation, while exposure to brentuximab vedotin differed. TCRdb keeps only in-frame clones here, not all; method: immunoSEQ multiplex PCR. The table lists 55,000 to 60,000 clones, around 93% of them singletons. The material sequenced was peripheral blood mononuclear cells (PBMCs), taken before the second cycle of nivolumab. The receptors shown here come from a human donor with classical Hodgkin lymphoma.

This clone showed up just once. V and J are TRBV7-3 and TRBJ2-3; weak D call: TRBD1 (5 bases). V was cut by 3 bases and J by 4 bases, with 8 bases left in between. This CDR3 contains 13 residues. Germline V gene data show CDR1 as SGHTA and CDR2 as FQGTGA. In DNA, the CDR3 is TGTGCCAGCAGCTTCCAGGGTTCAGATACGCAGTATTTT. It translates to CASSFQGSDTQYF.

V gene TRBV7-6 combines with J gene TRBJ2-1; 7 nucleotides line up with TRBD2. This CDR3 comprises 16 residues. Trimming at V came to 1 base and at J to 6 bases, leaving 9 bases not matched to a gene. Germline V gene lookup returns CDR1 SGHVS and CDR2 FNYEAQ. The CDR3 reads CASSLVLAPGGNEQFF. CDR3 DNA sequence: TGTGCCAGCAGCTTAGTTCTCGCTCCGGGGGGCAATGAGCAGTTCTTC.

This chain joins TRBV5-1 and TRBJ2-7, with 8 bases lining up with TRBD1. The V and J ends lost 7 bases and 5 bases, in that order; junction bases with no gene match: 2. Germline V gene sequence: CDR1 SGHRS, CDR2 YFSETQ. The CDR3 extends over 11 amino acids. This CDR3 is CASRQGNEQYF. The CDR3 DNA sequence: TGCGCCAGCCGACAGGGGAACGAGCAGTACTTC.

About this clone: A junction end diverges from the germline sequence, so it may reflect a read error. The genes are TRBV7-9 and TRBJ2-4; 13 positions match TRBD2. CDR1 is SEHNR and CDR2 is FQNEAQ in the germline V gene (reference sequence). The CDR3 is 15 residues long. Here the CDR3 DNA reads TGTGCCAGCAGCATATCAGGACTAGCGGGAGTTGGACATAACTTC. This translates into CASSISGLAGVGHNF.

The gene calls are TRBV28 and TRBJ2-1, with D uncertain. The CDR3 spans 12 residues. With 6 bases removed from V and 4 bases from J, the gap between germline ends came to 7 bases. The germline CDR1 and CDR2 sequences are MDHEN and SYDVKM. The CDR3 loop reads CASRGVYNEQFF. For the CDR3, the DNA is TGTGCCAGCAGGGGTGTTTACAATGAGCAGTTCTTC.

The chain has TRBV6-1 and TRBJ2-5, with D perhaps TRBD2 (6 bases). Germline CDR1 reads MNHNS; CDR2 reads SASEGT. This CDR3 comprises 18 residues. Trimming removed 0 bases at V and 3 bases at J, with 20 bases between. CDR3 nucleotide sequence: TGTGCCAGCAGTGAAGCGATCCTTCCGAGCGGGTTTAAAGAGACCCAGTACTTC. Translated: CASSEAILPSGFKETQYF.

V gene TRBV27 combines with J gene TRBJ1-6; TRBD1 matches 9 bases. The CDR3 has 18 amino acids. With 3 bases clipped from V and 1 base from J, the junction kept 7 bases outside the gene matches. The germline V gene has CDR1 MNHEY and CDR2 SMNVEV (reference sequence). CDR3 nucleotides: TGTGCCAGCAGTTTCGTAACAGGGGGCAGATCCTATAATTCACCCCTCCACTTT. Residues: CASSFVTGGRSYNSPLHF.

The chain combines TRBV2 with TRBJ2-3; the match to TRBD2 covers 10 bases. V shed 0 bases, J shed 1 base, and the junction held 22 bases outside the gene matches. Germline-derived CDR1 and CDR2 are SNHLY and FYNNEI. This CDR3 is 23 amino acids long. Here the CDR3 DNA reads TGTGCCAGCAGTGAAGCGCTTCACTATGCGCAGGGCCTAGCGGGGGATCGCACAGATACGCAGTATTTT. As protein: CASSEALHYAQGLAGDRTDTQYF.

This clone ranks as medium-sized (0.01 to 0.1%). The V gene is TRBV27, the J gene TRBJ1-1; D remains ambiguous. V lost 0 bases to trimming and J lost 2 bases, with 10 bases between them. Germline values: CDR1 MNHEY, CDR2 SMNVEV (reference sequence). The CDR3 has 15 amino acids. CDR3 coding DNA: TGTGCCAGCAGTTTATCCCCCCAGATCAACACTGAAGCTTTCTTT. The encoded protein is CASSLSPQINTEAFF.

This clone showed up just a few times. The chain has TRBV7-3 and TRBJ1-2, with D possibly TRBD1 on 6 matching bases. Germline V CDR1 and CDR2: SGHTA, FQGTGA. The CDR3 runs 11 residues. V was shortened by 8 bases and J by 8 bases, with 12 bases between the two germline ends. DNA of the CDR3: TGTGCCAGCGGAAACAGGGACGGCTACACCTTC. Protein: CASGNRDGYTF.